Shown below are 24 T cell receptor beta chains from a single sample sequenced in a study of T-cell reconstitution after alpha-beta-depleted transplantation in children. TCRbeta library preparation incorporated unique molecular identifiers. In TCRdb, the PCR reads were re-called with MiXCR into one record per CDR3 protein. The data show some 830,000 distinct CDR3 sequences, with roughly 16% seen just once and approximately 5% held by the top ten. The sequencing here drew on PBMCs, mostly from graft donor cells, taken 360 days after TCRalphabeta/CD19-depleted stem cell transplant. The receptors derive from a male patient aged 10 to 17 who had a stem cell transplant for acute lymphoblastic leukemia, so the T cells may come from the graft donor.

This clonotype has just a few counts. The V gene is TRBV7-9, the J gene TRBJ2-3; the D call may be TRBD1 or TRBD2 (5 bases each). Looked up from germline, CDR1 is SEHNR and CDR2 is FQNEAQ (reference sequence). V was trimmed by 0 bases and J by 1 base, leaving 8 bases between them. This CDR3 is 15 amino acids long. CDR3 sequence reads: CASSLAGTRTDTQYF. CDR3 in DNA: TGTGCCAGCAGCTTAGCTGGGACCCGCACAGATACGCAGTATTTT.

This clonotype was picked up a small number of times. The rearrangement links TRBV29-1 to TRBJ2-2; TRBD1 matches at 7 bases. Germline V gene sequence: CDR1 SQVTM, CDR2 ANQGSEA. V dropped 8 bases and J dropped 6; count of bases not matched to a gene: 9. This CDR3 spans 13 amino acids. The CDR3, as DNA: TGCAGCACCCCGACAGGGTCGGCCGGGGAGCTGTTTTTT. It yields the protein CSTPTGSAGELFF.

The gene calls are TRBV4-2 and TRBJ2-3; TRBD2 is a possible D gene (6 bases). Germline CDR1 LGHNA, CDR2 YNFKEQ. This CDR3 has 18 amino acids. V gave up 2 bases and J gave up 2 bases, with 20 bases separating them. The CDR3 is CASSQSGTRDFYTDTQYF. The CDR3 nucleotides read TGTGCCAGCAGCCAATCGGGAACCCGGGACTTTTACACAGATACGCAGTATTTT.

This clonotype has more than one count but fewer than ten. The rearrangement uses TRBV10-3 and TRBJ2-3, with 9 bases matching TRBD2. This CDR3 is built from 15 residues. V trimming: 5 bases; J trimming: 2 bases; junction bases outside the gene matches: 5. Germline V gene lookup returns CDR1 ENHRY and CDR2 SYGVKD. This CDR3 is CAISLSGSPTDTQYF. The CDR3, as DNA: TGTGCCATCAGTCTTAGCGGGAGTCCCACAGATACGCAGTATTTT.

The sample holds a few counts of this clonotype. The V and J genes are TRBV15 and TRBJ2-1; D gene uncertain. Trimming stripped 0 bases from V and 9 bases from J, with 9 bases between. Germline CDR1 LNHNV, CDR2 YYDKDF (reference sequence). This CDR3 has 13 amino acids. The CDR3 bases are TGTGCCACCAGCAGAGAAGTAGCTATTGAGCAGTTCTTC. As protein: CATSREVAIEQFF.

There are a few counts of this clonotype. V is TRBV3-1 and J is TRBJ1-6; D is ambiguous. Germline lookup yields CDR1 LGHDT and CDR2 YNNKEL (reference sequence). This CDR3 is 13 amino acids long. With 1 base removed from V and 10 bases from J, the gap between germline ends came to 8 bases. CDR3 residues: CASSQGIWSPLHF. CDR3 sequence (DNA): TGTGCCAGCAGCCAAGGAATATGGTCACCCCTCCACTTT.

This clonotype was detected many times. The chain carries TRBV5-1 and TRBJ2-7, with 8 positions matching TRBD2. Germline V gene lookup returns CDR1 SGHRS and CDR2 YFSETQ. After removal of 4 bases from V and 0 bases from J, the junction contained 3 bases not matched to a gene. The CDR3 consists of 14 residues. The DNA for the CDR3 is TGCGCCAGCAGCCAGCGGGGGAGCTCCTACGAGCAGTACTTC. As protein: CASSQRGSSYEQYF.

Ten or more counts support this clonotype. The genes are TRBV12-3 or TRBV12-4 and TRBJ1-1; D ambiguous. V was clipped by 3 bases and J by 1 base, with 6 bases between them. The CDR3 spans 13 residues. CDR3 residues: CASSLHGNTEAFF. CDR3 sequence (DNA): TGTGCCAGCAGTTTGCACGGGAACACTGAAGCTTTCTTT.

The chain couples TRBV5-5 to TRBJ1-6; a weak D match, TRBD1 (5 bases). The CDR3 consists of 17 residues. CDR1 and CDR2 from the germline V gene are SGHKS and YYEKEE (reference sequence). V lost 3 bases, J lost 0 bases, and 13 bases lay in between. The CDR3 protein is CASSSDIVSSYNSPLHF. CDR3 bases: TGTGCCAGCAGCTCGGACATCGTGAGCTCCTATAATTCACCCCTCCACTTT.

The chain combines TRBV4-2 with TRBJ2-5; no clear D gene. Germline lookup yields CDR1 LGHNA and CDR2 YNFKEQ. This CDR3 has 17 amino acids. V lost 3 bases and J lost 0, with 17 bases in between. CDR3 nucleotide sequence: TGTGCCAGCAGCCACGAAGATGGGGTTCGGTACCAAGAGACCCAGTACTTC. This encodes CASSHEDGVRYQETQYF.

This clonotype was recorded a few times. The V gene is TRBV10-3, the J gene TRBJ2-7; 9 bases align to TRBD1. Germline V gene sequence: CDR1 ENHRY, CDR2 SYGVKD. The CDR3 has 15 residues. The J segment lost 4 bases and the V segment lost 0 bases, leaving 4 bases of the junction unmatched. CDR3 region: CAISESGTGQYEQYF. DNA of the CDR3: TGTGCCATCAGTGAGTCCGGGACAGGGCAGTACGAGCAGTACTTC.

This chain joins TRBV20-1 and TRBJ2-4; D is perhaps TRBD2 (6 bases). Germline values: CDR1 DFQATT, CDR2 SNEGSKA (reference sequence). The CDR3 is 14 amino acids. V was pared by 3 bases and J by 3 bases, with 12 bases between. The CDR3 is CSARGWRGKNIQYF. In DNA, the CDR3 is TGCAGTGCTAGGGGCTGGAGGGGCAAAAACATTCAGTACTTC.

Ten or more counts support this clonotype. The CDR3 DNA is TGTGCCAGCAGTTTTTCAGGGACCGGGGCCAACGTCCTGACTTTC. It yields the protein CASSFSGTGANVLTF. The rearrangement uses TRBV12-3 or TRBV12-4 and TRBJ2-6; D might be TRBD1 or TRBD2, each matching 5 bases. With 3 bases removed from V and 4 bases from J, the gap between germline ends came to 10 bases. This CDR3 has 15 residues.

This clonotype came up a few times. The chain is built from TRBV29-1 and TRBJ1-1, with 11 bases lining up with TRBD1. Germline CDR1 SQVTM, CDR2 ANQGSEA. The V and J ends lost 0 bases and 3 bases, in that order; junction bases with no gene match: 6. CDR3 length: 16 residues. The CDR3: CSVEDRDRGFDTEAFF. The CDR3 nucleotides read TGCAGCGTTGAAGACCGGGACAGGGGGTTCGACACTGAAGCTTTCTTT. Combining the CDR3 with reference TRBV29-1 and TRBJ1-1 gives the whole variable domain SAVISQKPSRDICQRGTSLTIQCQVDSQVTMMFWYRQQPGQSLTLIATANQGSEATYESGFVIDKFPISRPNLTFSTLTVSNMSPEDSSIYLCSVEDRDRGFDTEAFFGQGTRLTVV.

This clonotype occurred a few times. The DNA for the CDR3 is TGTGCCAGCAGCTTAGCAGTCGTCCCTGGGAGTGAGCAGTTCTTC. Translating it yields CASSLAVVPGSEQFF. The V call is TRBV7-2, the J call TRBJ2-1; D is possibly TRBD2 (5 bases). Per the germline V gene, CDR1 is SGHTA and CDR2 is FQGNSA. Deletions cut 0 bases from V and 9 bases from J, with 15 bases between. CDR3 size: 15 residues.

Turning to this clonotype: The CDR3 carries no conserved terminal phenylalanine or tryptophan, so it likely arises from a read error. The chain combines TRBV4-2 with TRBJ1-4; 8 positions agree with TRBD1. Trimming removed 1 base from V and 8 bases from J; junction bases left unmatched: 3. Germline assignment: CDR1 LGHNA and CDR2 YNFKEQ. This CDR3 contains 14 residues. CDR3 sequence (DNA): TGTGCCAGCAGCCAAGGGACAGGGAACGAAAAACTGTTTTCT. It translates to CASSQGTGNEKLFS.

This clonotype was seen a few times. This chain links TRBV5-1 with TRBJ2-7, with a tentative D call TRBD1 (6 bases). The CDR3 is 14 amino acids. V lost 4 bases and J 0 bases, leaving 11 bases between the germline ends. Germline V gene sequence: CDR1 SGHRS, CDR2 YFSETQ. The CDR3 DNA is TGCGCCAGCAGCGGGGGCTACCCCTCCTACGAGCAGTACTTC. This encodes CASSGGYPSYEQYF.

This sequence joins TRBV7-2 and TRBJ2-1; D not resolved. The V gene's germline CDR1 is SGHTA and CDR2 FQGNSA. Trimming left V 5 bases short and J 4 bases short, with 15 bases between. CDR3 length: 15 amino acids. The CDR3 spells CASSPSQALYNEQFF. DNA of the CDR3: TGTGCCAGCAGCCCCAGCCAGGCACTTTACAATGAGCAGTTCTTC.

The sample holds a few counts of this clonotype. The chain joins TRBV5-5 to TRBJ2-7, with D perhaps given as TRBD1 or TRBD2 (5 bases each). The CDR3 is 14 residues long. V was pared by 5 bases and J by 1 base, with 13 bases between. Germline V gene sequence: CDR1 SGHKS, CDR2 YYEKEE (reference sequence). CDR3 coding DNA: TGTGCCAGCAGGTATGGGGACGGATCCTACGAGCAGTACTTC. Translated, it gives CASRYGDGSYEQYF.

The chain is built from TRBV20-1 and TRBJ1-1; TRBD1 agrees at 7 bases. The ends lost 0 bases at V and 1 base at J; junction bases unmatched: 5. There are 15 residues in the CDR3. The V gene's germline CDR1 is DFQATT and CDR2 SNEGSKA (reference sequence). DNA for the CDR3: TGCAGTGCTAGAGAACGTCGGACAGGGAACACTGAAGCTTTCTTT. Translating gives CSARERRTGNTEAFF.

V and J are TRBV6-4 and TRBJ2-7; 9 bases agree with TRBD1. Germline lookup yields CDR1 MRHNA and CDR2 SNTAGT. The CDR3 sequence is 16 residues long. After removal of 2 bases from V and 3 bases from J, the junction contained 8 bases not matched to a gene. The CDR3 nucleotides are TGTGCCAGCAGTGACAAGAGGGGGACAGGGAACTACGAGCAGTACTTC. This codes for CASSDKRGTGNYEQYF.

The chain is built from TRBV14 and TRBJ1-1; 7 positions agree with TRBD1. J was trimmed by 2 bases and V by 5 bases; bases with no gene match: 5. Per the germline V gene, CDR1 is SGHDN and CDR2 is FVKESK. There are 14 residues in the CDR3. This CDR3 is CASSKRQGNTEAFF. Here the CDR3 DNA reads TGTGCCAGCAGCAAAAGACAGGGAAACACTGAAGCTTTCTTT.

A note on this clonotype: This may stem from a read error, because a much larger clone lies one nucleotide away. The V gene is TRBV29-1, the J gene TRBJ2-3; 11 bases are a match to TRBD2. Germline V CDR1 and CDR2: SQVTM, ANQGSEA. After removal of 6 bases from V and 1 base from J, the junction contained 3 bases not matched to a gene. The CDR3 has 14 residues. The DNA for the CDR3 is TGCAGCGTCGCGACTAGCGGGGGCACAGATACGCAGTATTTT. Translated: CSVATSGGTDTQYF.

This clonotype has a handful of counts. The V gene is TRBV29-1, the J gene TRBJ2-2, with TRBD2 identical over 7 bases. Germline CDR1 SQVTM, CDR2 ANQGSEA. The V gene end was trimmed by 7 bases and the J gene end by 4 bases; junction bases not matched to a gene: 0. The CDR3 loop spans 11 amino acids. Here the CDR3 DNA reads TGCAGCGCGGGGGGCACCGGGGAGCTGTTTTTT. Residues: CSAGGTGELFF.